This is a list of T cell receptor beta chains from one sample in a study of CD8 T cells in ankylosing spondylitis. TCRdb re-analysed the 5' RACE reads in MiXCR, keeping a single row per CDR3 protein. The data show about 300,000 distinct CDR3 sequences, around 20% seen once. Sequencing input: blood, either unsorted or a sorted T cell fraction (not recorded which). These receptors originate from a female donor with ankylosing spondylitis or in good health (not recorded which). The CDR3 runs from the conserved cysteine through the conserved F or W. The D gene is left open where the match is weak. Only some rows state a clone size, as once, few, many or a class for expanded clones.

j_gene | v_gene | d_gene | abundance | CDR3nt | CDR3aa
TRBJ2-7 | TRBV5-4 | TRBD2 | NA | TGTGCCAGCAGCCAGGGACTAGCGGGAGATCGATACGAGCAGTACTTC | CASSQGLAGDRYEQYF
TRBJ2-3 | TRBV10-3 | TRBD2 | few | TGTGCCACCGGGGAGGGACTAGCGAACACAGATACGCAGTATTTT | CATGEGLANTDTQYF
TRBJ2-5 | TRBV20-1 | NA | many | TGCAGTGCTAGAAGGGGGATCGGTGAGACCCAGTACTTC | CSARRGIGETQYF
TRBJ1-1 | TRBV13 | NA | NA | TGTGCCAGCAGCCCAAACCCGAGGGGGAACACTGAAGCTTTCTTT | CASSPNPRGNTEAFF
TRBJ2-5 | TRBV20-1 | NA | many | TGCAGTGCTTCCACCACCCCTACAGGGGAGACCCAGTACTTC | CSASTTPTGETQYF
TRBJ2-1 | TRBV4-2 | TRBD2 | NA | TGTGCCAGCAGCCCCCGACTAGCGGGAGCTAATGAGCAGTTCTTC | CASSPRLAGANEQFF
TRBJ2-2 | TRBV5-1 | NA | NA | TGCGCCAGCAAAGAATCCGCAGGGTATGCTGACGGGGAGCTGTTTTTT | CASKESAGYADGELFF
TRBJ2-1 | TRBV14 | TRBD2 | NA | TGTGCCAGCAGCCCTCGGACTAGCGGGATAGTTGGCAATGAGCAGTTCTTC | CASSPRTSGIVGNEQFF
TRBJ2-3 | TRBV10-2 | NA | few | TGCGCCAGCAGTGGGTTGGGGGACCGCACAGATACGCAGTATTTT | CASSGLGDRTDTQYF
TRBJ2-7 | TRBV15 | TRBD1 | NA | TGTGCCACCAGGCCTGACAGGGTGGTCCACGAGCAGTACTTC | CATRPDRVVHEQYF
TRBJ2-2 | TRBV7-2 | TRBD2 | few | TGTGCCAGCAGCTTAGCCCCGGGACTAGCGGGACCCGGGGAGCTGTTTTTT | CASSLAPGLAGPGELFF
TRBJ1-5 | TRBV20-1 | NA | NA | TGCAGTGTTCAAGGGGTCCAGGTAGATCAGCCCCAGCATTTT | CSVQGVQVDQPQHF
TRBJ2-5 | TRBV29-1 | NA | many | TGCAGCGTTGGGCGAGCACCCGGAGAGACCCAGTACTTC | CSVGRAPGETQYF
TRBJ1-5 | TRBV29-1 | NA | NA | TGCAGCGTTGAAGATCCCGAAGGTGCCCGGCCCCAGCATTTT | CSVEDPEGARPQHF
TRBJ2-2 | TRBV2 | NA | NA | TGTGCCAGCAGTAGGGGAAGGACTGCGAACACCGGGGAGCTGTTTTTT | CASSRGRTANTGELFF
TRBJ1-1 | TRBV12-3/TRBV12-4 | TRBD1 | few | TGTGCCAGCAGTTTAGAGGGACAGCTTGAAGCTTTCTTT | CASSLEGQLEAFF
TRBJ2-1 | TRBV2 | TRBD2 | NA | TGTGCCAGCAGCGCGGCGACTAGCGGGGACAATGAGCAGTTCTTC | CASSAATSGDNEQFF
TRBJ2-7 | TRBV19 | TRBD1 | NA | TGTGCCAGTAGTGGGAGACAGGGAACCTACGAGCAGTACTTC | CASSGRQGTYEQYF